This T cell receptor (beta chain) comes out of a study of T cell changes during pregnancy in multiple sclerosis (dated by TCRdb to the late 2010s). The study in broad terms: In women with multiple sclerosis, the researchers looked at how the T cell repertoire shifted as pregnancy progressed.

Library prep was done by the immunoSEQ multiplex PCR assay. Sourced from immuneACCESS, this table was stored by TCRdb with only in-frame sequences that have V and J called. A share of the clones is absent; for the studies checked, an unresolved V gene accounts for under half, and the remainder has no known explanation. Recorded for this sample are tens of thousands of clones; about nine tenths of them occurred a single time. The ten largest clones capture roughly 1.5% of the sample. This clone was recorded only once. This clone's antigen is unknown. No base quality information exists; no much larger clone differs at one position. Trimming removed 9 bases from V and 2 bases from J; the gene matches leave 1 base unexplained. The CDR3 contains 13 residues, cysteine and phenylalanine counted. Of all the DNA, just the CDR3 is kept, 39 bases in frame from base 1. CDR1 and CDR2 were assigned from the germline V gene as MDHEN and SYDVKM.

The chain uses TRBV28 and TRBJ2-3, and 11 junction bases match TRBD2. The starting material was peripheral blood, obtained in the third trimester of pregnancy. The clonotype comes from a female donor with multiple sclerosis, enrolled in a pregnancy study. The CDR3 region has the sequence CASSGGATDTQYF. The DNA sequence is TGTGCCAGTAGCGGGGGGGCCACAGATACGCAGTATTTT.